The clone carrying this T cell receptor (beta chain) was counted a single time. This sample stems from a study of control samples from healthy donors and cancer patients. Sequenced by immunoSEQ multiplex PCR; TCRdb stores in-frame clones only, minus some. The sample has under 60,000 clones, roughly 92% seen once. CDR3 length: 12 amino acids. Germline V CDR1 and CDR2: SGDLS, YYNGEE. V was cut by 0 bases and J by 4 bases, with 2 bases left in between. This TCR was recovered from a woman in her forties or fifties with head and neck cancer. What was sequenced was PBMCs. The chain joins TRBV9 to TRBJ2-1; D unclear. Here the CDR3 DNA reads TGTGCCAGCAGCGTAGCTTACAATGAGCAGTTCTTC. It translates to CASSVAYNEQFF.